The text below deals with one T cell receptor (beta chain). Its target is unknown. The data are from a study of response to subunit inactivated influenza vaccine. CDR1 and CDR2 (germline): SGHTA, FQGNSA. Trimming took 3 bases from V and 8 from J, leaving 17 bases between them. This CDR3 spans 15 amino acids. General observations from the study: With each seasonal influenza vaccination, the authors suggested, few new T cells are recruited.

One entry per CDR3 protein, called by TCRdb with MiXCR from the RT-PCR reads. The data contain about 530,000 distinct CDR3 sequences, about an eighth of them singletons. This TCR was sampled from a man aged 50 or older who received an inactivated influenza vaccine. The sample in question was PBMCs from blood, obtained roughly 47 days after vaccination. The chain has TRBV7-2 and TRBJ2-1; possibly TRBD2 for D (5 bases). CDR3 in DNA: TGTGCCAGCAGCTTGCAGATTTCTAGCTATGATGAGCAGTTCTTC. Residues: CASSLQISSYDEQFF.